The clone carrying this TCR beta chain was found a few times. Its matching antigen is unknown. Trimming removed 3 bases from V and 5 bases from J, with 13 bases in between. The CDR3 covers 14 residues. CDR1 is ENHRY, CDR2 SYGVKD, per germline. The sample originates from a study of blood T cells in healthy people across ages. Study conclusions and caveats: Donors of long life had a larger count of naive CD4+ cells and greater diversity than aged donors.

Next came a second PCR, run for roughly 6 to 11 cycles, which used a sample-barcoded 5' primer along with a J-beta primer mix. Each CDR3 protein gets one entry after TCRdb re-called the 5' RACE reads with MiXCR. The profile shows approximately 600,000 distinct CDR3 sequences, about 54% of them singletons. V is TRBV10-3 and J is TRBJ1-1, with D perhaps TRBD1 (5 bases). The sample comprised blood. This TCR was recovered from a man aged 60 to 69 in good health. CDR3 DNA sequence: TGTGCCATCAGTGACCCAAACTGGGGGACTGAAGCTTTCTTT. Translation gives CAISDPNWGTEAFF.